One T cell receptor (beta chain) is described in this entry. The data stem from a study of technical replicates of blood from several donors. Libraries were prepared by immunoSEQ multiplex PCR; TCRdb keeps only in-frame clonotypes and omits some of them. The table shows approximately 70,000 clones, with roughly nine tenths occurring only once. Per the germline V gene, CDR1 is SGHDT and CDR2 is YYEEEE. The length of the CDR3 is 14 residues. The V gene lost 1 base and the J gene lost 5 bases, with 13 bases spanning the gap. The specimen was T cells isolated from PBMCs. The sequence derives from a human donor in good health. V is TRBV5-6 and J is TRBJ2-7; TRBD2 is a possible D gene (5 bases). This CDR3 is CASSLLLVLHEQYF. In nucleotides, the CDR3 is TGTGCCAGCAGCTTGCTACTAGTCCTACACGAGCAGTACTTC.